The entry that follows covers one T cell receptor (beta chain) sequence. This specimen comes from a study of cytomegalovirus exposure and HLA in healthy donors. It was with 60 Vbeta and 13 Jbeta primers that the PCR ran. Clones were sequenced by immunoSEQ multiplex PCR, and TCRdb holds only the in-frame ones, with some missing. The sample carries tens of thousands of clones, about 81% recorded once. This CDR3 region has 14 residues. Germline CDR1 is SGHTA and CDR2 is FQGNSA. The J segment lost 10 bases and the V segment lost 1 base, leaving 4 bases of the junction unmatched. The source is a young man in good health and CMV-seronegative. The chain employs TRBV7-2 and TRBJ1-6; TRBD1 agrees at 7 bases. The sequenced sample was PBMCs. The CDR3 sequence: CASSLGTGYSPLHF. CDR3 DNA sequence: TGTGCCAGCAGCTTAGGGACAGGTTACTCACCCCTCCACTTT.